This TCR beta chain was found in a study of cytomegalovirus exposure and HLA in healthy donors. Study-wide points: In a later analysis, TCR association rates varied by HLA locus: DRB1 most, HLA-C fewest.

The germline CDR1 and CDR2 sequences are WNHNN and SYGVQD (reference sequence). V lost 5 bases and J 1 base, leaving 5 bases between the germline ends. This CDR3 contains 12 residues. Use of 60 Vbeta and 13 Jbeta primers characterized the PCR. Generated by immunoSEQ multiplex PCR, the TCRdb table keeps only in-frame clones and is missing some. In the table there are about 170,000 clones, 73% of which are singletons. Comments on this clone: Its antigen remains unknown.

The chain combines TRBV10-1 with TRBJ2-5; a weak D match, TRBD1 (5 bases). The source is a woman aged 18-29 years in good health and CMV-seropositive. Sequencing input: PBMCs. CDR3 loop: CASSTGQETQYF. The CDR3, as DNA: TGCGCCAGCAGTACAGGCCAAGAGACCCAGTACTTC.